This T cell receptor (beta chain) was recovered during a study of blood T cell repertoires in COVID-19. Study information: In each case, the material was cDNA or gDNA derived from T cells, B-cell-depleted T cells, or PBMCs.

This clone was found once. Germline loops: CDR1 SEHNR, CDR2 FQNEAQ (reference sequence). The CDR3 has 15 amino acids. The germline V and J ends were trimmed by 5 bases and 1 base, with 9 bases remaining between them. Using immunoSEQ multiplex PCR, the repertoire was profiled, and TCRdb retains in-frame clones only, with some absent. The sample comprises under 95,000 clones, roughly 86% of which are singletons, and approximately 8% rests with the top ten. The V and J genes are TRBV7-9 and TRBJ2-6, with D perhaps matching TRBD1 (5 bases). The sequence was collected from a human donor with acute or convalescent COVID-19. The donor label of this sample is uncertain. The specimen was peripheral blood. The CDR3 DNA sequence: TGTGCCAGCAGCCGACAGCAGTCTGGGGCCAACGTCCTGACTTTC. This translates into CASSRQQSGANVLTF.